Below are 27 T cell receptor beta chains sequenced from a single sample in a study of radiotherapy plus CTLA-4 blockade in lung cancer. Method: immunoSEQ multiplex PCR; TCRdb's copy keeps in-frame clones and lacks some. The sample comprises 55,000 to 65,000 clones, over 65% of which are singletons, and roughly 4% rests with the top ten. Sequenced material: peripheral blood, taken from a patient treated with radiotherapy plus ipilimumab. The receptors here all came from a human donor with non-small cell lung cancer who had a partial response to radiotherapy plus ipilimumab.

This clone came up a few times. The CDR3 is CASNSGAGPHGYTF. Written as DNA, the CDR3 is TGTGCCAGCAACTCAGGGGCAGGGCCCCATGGCTACACCTTC. The gene calls are TRBV6-5 and TRBJ1-2; the D gene is possibly TRBD1 (6 bases). V lost 7 bases and J lost 6, with 18 bases in between. The CDR3 spans 14 residues. Germline assignment: CDR1 MNHEY and CDR2 SVGAGI.

This sequence joins TRBV6-5 and TRBJ2-3; possibly TRBD2 for D (6 bases). The CDR3 has 14 residues. Germline CDR1 MNHEY, CDR2 SVGAGI. The V and J ends lost 7 bases and 8 bases respectively, with 19 bases between them. The CDR3 nucleotides are TGTGCCAGCAATCCCGGGACTGCCGGGGGTACGCAGTATTTT. Its translation: CASNPGTAGGTQYF.

The chain couples TRBV5-1 to TRBJ2-7; 7 bases are shared with TRBD1. This CDR3 region has 18 residues. Trimming took 0 bases from V and 1 from J; bases not matched to a gene: 13. Germline assignment: CDR1 SGHRS and CDR2 YFSETQ. CDR3 in amino acids: CASSLAPPGQQLSYEQYF. CDR3 coding DNA: TGCGCCAGCAGCTTGGCGCCCCCGGGACAGCAACTTTCCTACGAGCAGTACTTC.

The CDR3, as DNA: TGTGCCAGCAGTGGAAGGACTAGCGGGGGTAACGAGCAGTACTTC. This gives the protein CASSGRTSGGNEQYF. V usage is TRBV27 and J usage is TRBJ2-7; 13 nucleotides line up with TRBD2. V was pared by 5 bases and J by 5 bases, with 6 bases of the junction left unmatched. The germline V gene encodes CDR1 MNHEY and CDR2 SMNVEV (reference sequence). The CDR3 sequence is 15 residues long.

This clone was seen only once. The chain links TRBV29-1 to TRBJ2-1; 15 bases line up with TRBD2. Germline CDR1 reads SQVTM; CDR2 reads ANQGSEA. The trim removed 6 bases at V and 0 bases at J, leaving 3 bases unmatched. The CDR3 totals 16 residues. Written as DNA, the CDR3 is TGCAGCGTGGGGGGACTAGCGGGGGGCTCCTACAATGAGCAGTTCTTC. This sequence encodes CSVGGLAGGSYNEQFF.

This clone was seen only once. The chain has TRBV7-2 and TRBJ1-4; tentative D call: TRBD1 (5 bases). Trimming cost V 5 bases and J 4 bases, with 14 bases left between them. Germline V gives CDR1 SGHTA, CDR2 FQGNSA. CDR3 length: 15 amino acids. The CDR3 DNA sequence: TGTGCCAGCAGCCGGGGAGGGACGGTTAATGAAAAACTGTTTTTT. Residues: CASSRGGTVNEKLFF.

This clone was counted between two and nine times. The genes are TRBV6-1 and TRBJ1-2, with TRBD1 as a possible D gene (6 bases). Germline lookup yields CDR1 MNHNS and CDR2 SASEGT. The CDR3 sequence is 15 residues long. The V end lost 3 bases, the J end lost 3 bases, and 14 bases lay between the germline ends. CDR3 loop: CASSDGSQGYYGYTF. The CDR3 coding sequence is TGTGCCAGCAGTGATGGTAGCCAGGGGTACTATGGCTACACCTTC.

The chain carries TRBV5-1 and TRBJ2-5; TRBD1 matches 7 bases. Trimming took 3 bases from V and 7 from J; bases not matched to a gene: 6. There are 13 residues in the CDR3. Germline V CDR1 and CDR2: SGHRS, YFSETQ. The CDR3 sequence is CASSYTGVVTQYF. CDR3 bases: TGCGCCAGCAGCTACACAGGGGTCGTGACCCAGTACTTC.

V is TRBV18 and J is TRBJ2-7; 7 bases are a match to TRBD2. Germline CDR1 and CDR2: KGHSH and LQKENI. The CDR3 covers 15 residues. Trimming took 3 bases from V and 0 from J; bases not matched to a gene: 5. The CDR3 sequence is CASSPNPGGSYEQYF. The CDR3 region has the DNA TGTGCCAGCTCACCCAATCCGGGGGGCTCCTACGAGCAGTACTTC.

The chain has TRBV7-9 and TRBJ2-1; 8 bases map to TRBD1. The CDR3 is 15 residues long. Germline values: CDR1 SEHNR, CDR2 FQNEAQ (reference sequence). The V and J ends lost 1 base and 4 bases, in that order; junction bases with no gene match: 3. The CDR3 region has the DNA TGTGCCAGCAGCTTAGGGACAGGGAAGTACAATGAGCAGTTCTTC. Its protein is CASSLGTGKYNEQFF.

J is TRBJ2-3 and V is TRBV19; 8 bases match TRBD1. With 3 bases clipped from V and 9 bases from J, the junction kept 2 bases outside the gene matches. The V gene's germline CDR1 is LNHDA and CDR2 SQIVND (reference sequence). This CDR3 is built from 12 residues. The CDR3 DNA follows: TGTGCCAGTAGTATCCGGGACAGGACGCAGTATTTT. Its translation: CASSIRDRTQYF. The variable domain in full, completed from reference TRBV19 and TRBJ2-3, reads DGGITQSPKYLFRKEGQNVTLSCEQNLNHDAMYWYRQDPGQGLRLIYYSQIVNDFQKGDIAEGYSVSREKKESFPLTVTSAQKNPTAFYLCASSIRDRTQYFGPGTRLTVL.

The V gene is TRBV11-2, the J gene TRBJ1-5; D not certain. The CDR3 sequence is 16 residues long. Germline values: CDR1 SGHAT, CDR2 FQNNGV. V was trimmed by 2 bases and J by 3 bases, leaving 14 bases between them. CDR3 DNA: TGTGCCAGCAGCTTAAAAGGCGGACTGTTCAATCAGCCCCAGCATTTT. Protein product: CASSLKGGLFNQPQHF. The whole variable domain, remainder taken from reference TRBV11-2 and TRBJ1-5, is EAGVAQSPRYKIIEKRQSVAFWCNPISGHATLYWYQQILGQGPKLLIQFQNNGVVDDSQLPKDRFSAERLKGVDSTLKIQPAKLEDSAVYLCASSLKGGLFNQPQHFGDGTRLSIL.

This clone was seen once. The chain couples TRBV19 to TRBJ1-5; D unclear. The CDR3 extends over 15 amino acids. V lost 3 bases to trimming and J lost 1 base, with 10 bases between them. Germline V gene lookup returns CDR1 LNHDA and CDR2 SQIVND (reference sequence). For the CDR3, the DNA is TGTGCCAGTAGTATTCGGCGGGTAAGCAATCAGCCCCAGCATTTT. As protein: CASSIRRVSNQPQHF. Full variable domain (outside the CDR3, taken from reference TRBV19 and TRBJ1-5): DGGITQSPKYLFRKEGQNVTLSCEQNLNHDAMYWYRQDPGQGLRLIYYSQIVNDFQKGDIAEGYSVSREKKESFPLTVTSAQKNPTAFYLCASSIRRVSNQPQHFGDGTRLSIL.

The chain uses TRBV6-1 and TRBJ1-1; possible D gene TRBD1, 5 bases. V lost 7 bases and J lost 5, with 8 bases in between. CDR3 length: 11 amino acids. The germline gives CDR1 MNHNS, CDR2 SASEGT. CDR3 loop: CASIGGTEAFF. The CDR3 coding sequence is TGTGCCAGCATCGGGGGGACTGAAGCTTTCTTT.

The chain links TRBV4-3 to TRBJ1-5; 7 positions match TRBD1. J gave up 3 bases and V 4 bases, and 3 bases lay outside the gene matches. The CDR3 is 14 amino acids. Germline V CDR1 and CDR2: LGHNA, YSLEER. The CDR3 DNA reads as TGCGCCAGCAGCCCTGGACAGGACAATCAGCCCCAGCATTTT. Protein product: CASSPGQDNQPQHF.

This chain connects TRBV19 to TRBJ1-4; 9 bases are a match to TRBD1. The V and J ends lost 3 bases and 4 bases, in that order; junction bases with no gene match: 12. CDR3 size: 18 residues. Germline V gene lookup returns CDR1 LNHDA and CDR2 SQIVND (reference sequence). CDR3: CASSMGQGRSGDNEKLFF. DNA for the CDR3: TGTGCCAGTAGTATGGGACAGGGTCGGAGCGGAGATAATGAAAAACTGTTTTTT.

The rearrangement uses TRBV13 and TRBJ2-5; 9 nucleotides line up with TRBD1. Germline assignment: CDR1 PRHDT and CDR2 FYEKMQ (reference sequence). With V trimmed by 4 bases and J by 3 bases, 6 bases remained unmatched. CDR3 size: 15 residues. The CDR3, as DNA: TGTGCCAGCAGCTCCCGGGACAGGGTAGAAGAGACCCAGTACTTC. Its protein product is CASSSRDRVEETQYF. Based on the CDR3 plus reference TRBV13 and TRBJ2-5, the full variable domain is AAGVIQSPRHLIKEKRETATLKCYPIPRHDTVYWYQQGPGQDPQFLISFYEKMQSDKGSIPDRFSAQQFSDYHSELNMSSLELGDSALYFCASSSRDRVEETQYFGPGTRLLVL.

CDR3 loop: CASSLGPGRGNQPQHF. The CDR3 DNA is TGTGCCAGCAGTTTGGGTCCGGGTAGAGGCAATCAGCCCCAGCATTTT. V is TRBV28 and J is TRBJ1-5, with D unresolved. V lost 3 bases and J 2 bases, leaving 14 bases between the germline ends. Germline-derived CDR1 and CDR2 are MDHEN and SYDVKM. The CDR3 is made up of 16 amino acids.

The chain employs TRBV21-1 and TRBJ1-5. TRBV21-1 is assigned pseudogene status. CDR3 length: 18 amino acids. This CDR3 reads CASSKRRARMNSNQPQHF. The CDR3 region has the DNA TGTGCCAGCAGCAAACGGCGGGCCAGGATGAATAGCAATCAGCCCCAGCATTTT.

V gene TRBV5-6 combines with J gene TRBJ2-1; 7 nucleotides agree with TRBD1. The CDR3 is made up of 15 amino acids. Germline CDR1 SGHDT, CDR2 YYEEEE. Trimming cost V 4 bases and J 6 bases; bases outside gene matches: 10. CDR3 loop: CASSPVGGAANEQFF. The CDR3 DNA reads as TGTGCCAGCAGCCCCGTAGGGGGCGCGGCCAATGAGCAGTTCTTC.

V gene TRBV6-5 combines with J gene TRBJ1-2; TRBD1 might be the D (6 bases). The length of the CDR3 is 14 residues. Between the trimmed V and J ends, which lost 7 bases and 8 bases, there was a span of 20 bases. In germline, CDR1 is MNHEY, CDR2 SVGAGI. CDR3 bases: TGTGCCAGCACCCCGGGGGGGCCCTTCGGGGGCTACACCTTC. Translating gives CASTPGGPFGGYTF.

This chain uses TRBV11-3 with TRBJ1-1; perhaps TRBD1 as D (5 bases). V was cut by 5 bases and J by 4 bases, with 14 bases left in between. This CDR3 is 14 amino acids long. The germline V gene has CDR1 SGHNT and CDR2 YENEEA. The CDR3 nucleotides read TGTGCCAGCAGCCTGGGGAGGGGAAGCACTGAAGCTTTCTTT. Translation: CASSLGRGSTEAFF. The whole variable domain, remainder taken from reference TRBV11-3 and TRBJ1-1, is EAGVVQSPRYKIIEKKQPVAFWCNPISGHNTLYWYLQNLGQGPELLIRYENEEAVDDSQLPKDRFSAERLKGVDSTLKIQPAELGDSAVYLCASSLGRGSTEAFFGQGTRLTVV.

This chain joins TRBV18 and TRBJ1-1, with a possible D match to TRBD1 (6 bases). V was trimmed by 4 bases and J by 1 base, leaving 13 bases between them. Germline CDR1 KGHSH, CDR2 LQKENI. CDR3 length: 15 amino acids. The CDR3 nucleotides are TGTGCCAGCTCACTACGACAGGACAGGAACACTGAAGCTTTCTTT. Translating it yields CASSLRQDRNTEAFF.

This clone is medium-sized (0.01 to 0.1%) in the sample. The chain uses TRBV2 and TRBJ2-7; D ambiguous. With 3 bases removed from V and 5 bases from J, the gap between germline ends came to 8 bases. The CDR3 is 12 amino acids. Germline assignment: CDR1 SNHLY and CDR2 FYNNEI. CDR3 DNA: TGTGCCAGCAGTGACCGTTCTAACGAGCAGTACTTC. This sequence encodes CASSDRSNEQYF.

The rearrangement links TRBV6-1 to TRBJ1-2, with D unresolved. The germline CDR1 and CDR2 sequences are MNHNS and SASEGT. Trimming stripped 1 base from V and 1 base from J, with 13 bases between. The CDR3 spans 16 residues. CDR3 DNA sequence: TGTGCCAGCAGTGAAGATTTAAGCCTGTTTAACTATGGCTACACCTTC. It codes for CASSEDLSLFNYGYTF.

The J gene is TRBJ1-2, the V gene TRBV5-1; 9 bases map to TRBD1. Germline values: CDR1 SGHRS, CDR2 YFSETQ. Trimming removed 4 bases from V and 2 bases from J; junction bases left unmatched: 3. The length of the CDR3 is 14 residues. This chain's CDR3 is CASSRTGENYGYTF. The CDR3 region has the DNA TGCGCCAGCAGCCGGACAGGGGAAAACTATGGCTACACCTTC.

The V and J genes are TRBV28 and TRBJ1-1, with D perhaps matching TRBD1 (6 bases). Germline values: CDR1 MDHEN, CDR2 SYDVKM. V shed 3 bases and J shed 8 bases, with 10 bases lying between them. This CDR3 is built from 12 residues. The CDR3 region is CASSFTGWEAFF. The CDR3 DNA sequence: TGTGCCAGCAGTTTTACAGGGTGGGAAGCTTTCTTT.